The 21 T cell receptor beta chains in this list originate from one sample, sequenced in a study of T cells after posttransplantation cyclophosphamide. Clones were sequenced by immunoSEQ multiplex PCR, and TCRdb holds only the in-frame ones, with some missing. The sample contains under 25,000 clones, none of them singletons. Cyclophosphamide on days +3 and +4 followed busulfan-fludarabine conditioning and a marrow graft. The sequences come from PBMCs, collected after allogeneic stem cell transplant with posttransplant cyclophosphamide. These receptors were taken from a young adult male patient who received an allogeneic stem cell transplant from a related donor, was CMV-positive, and had no GVHD. Some T cells may be supplied by the graft donor.

Ten or more counts support this clone. This rearrangement joins TRBV5-6 to TRBJ1-2; 7 nucleotides align to TRBD1. Germline loops: CDR1 SGHDT, CDR2 YYEEEE. The CDR3 spans 14 residues. Losses at the gene ends were 2 bases for V and 4 bases for J; bases not matched to a gene: 5. The CDR3 DNA reads as TGTGCCAGCAGCTTAAACAGGGGCACCTATGGCTACACCTTC. Protein: CASSLNRGTYGYTF.

This clone was counted many times. This chain joins TRBV28 and TRBJ2-7; 10 positions match TRBD1. Germline V lookup: CDR1 MDHEN, CDR2 SYDVKM. Trimming removed 5 bases from V and 7 bases from J; junction bases left unmatched: 11. The CDR3 has 15 residues. The CDR3 DNA reads TGTGCCAGCAGTCCTTGGGACAGGGGAAAGTTAGAGCAGTACTTC. This translates into CASSPWDRGKLEQYF.

This clone appeared many times. The chain links TRBV7-7 to TRBJ2-7, with 8 nucleotides matching TRBD1. After removal of 5 bases from V and 6 bases from J, the junction contained 3 bases not matched to a gene. Per the germline V gene, CDR1 is SSHAT and CDR2 is FNYEAQ (reference sequence). The CDR3 covers 12 residues. CDR3 sequence reads: CASSHGQGEQYF. DNA for the CDR3: TGTGCCAGCAGCCACGGACAGGGCGAGCAGTACTTC. Based on the CDR3 plus reference TRBV7-7 and TRBJ2-7, the full variable domain is GAGVSQSPRYKVTKRGQDVTLRCDPISSHATLYWYQQALGQGPEFLTYFNYEAQPDKSGLPSDRFSAERPEGSISTLTIQRTEQRDSAMYRCASSHGQGEQYFGPGTRLTVT.

This clone ranks as medium-sized (0.01 to 0.1%). This chain connects TRBV5-4 to TRBJ1-2, with D possibly TRBD1 on 6 matching bases. Per the germline V gene, CDR1 is SGHNT and CDR2 is YYREEE (reference sequence). Trimming shortened V by 2 bases and J by 4 bases, and 18 bases separated the two germline ends. This CDR3 comprises 16 residues. The DNA of the CDR3 is TGTGCCAGCAGCTTACTTCGGGACATAGACACCTATGGCTACACCTTC. Translation gives CASSLLRDIDTYGYTF. Looking up the rest from reference TRBV5-4 and TRBJ1-2 gives the full variable domain: ETGVTQSPTHLIKTRGQQVTLRCSSQSGHNTVSWYQQALGQGPQFIFQYYREEENGRGNFPPRFSGLQFPNYSSELNVNALELDDSALYLCASSLLRDIDTYGYTFGSGTRLTVV.

This clone appeared many times. This chain links TRBV6-5 with TRBJ2-3; perhaps TRBD2 as D (7 bases). CDR1 is MNHEY and CDR2 is SVGAGI in the germline V gene. This CDR3 spans 13 amino acids. The V end lost 7 bases, the J end lost 4 bases, and 12 bases lay between the germline ends. The CDR3 region has the DNA TGTGCCAGCACAAGGGGGGGTGCAGATACGCAGTATTTT. Protein: CASTRGGADTQYF.

The table lists this clone with many counts. The V and J genes are TRBV19 and TRBJ2-7; 8 positions match TRBD2. The V gene end was trimmed by 5 bases and the J gene end by 3 bases; junction bases not matched to a gene: 3. The CDR3 is made up of 13 amino acids. The germline gives CDR1 LNHDA, CDR2 SQIVND (reference sequence). The CDR3 is CASSYGGDYEQYF. DNA of the CDR3: TGTGCCAGTAGTTACGGGGGGGACTACGAGCAGTACTTC.

This clone was recorded at least ten times. The CDR3 region is CASSLSGLLGEQYF. In DNA form, the CDR3 reads TGTGCCAGCAGTTTAAGCGGTTTACTTGGAGAGCAGTACTTC. This chain links TRBV27 with TRBJ2-7, with a weak D call TRBD2 (5 bases). The CDR3 loop spans 14 amino acids. The V gene's germline CDR1 is MNHEY and CDR2 SMNVEV (reference sequence). V gave up 2 bases and J gave up 7 bases, with 15 bases separating them.

This clone was picked up many times. The gene calls are TRBV10-1 and TRBJ1-5; D remains ambiguous. With 7 bases removed from V and 3 bases from J, the gap between germline ends came to 13 bases. This CDR3 is 14 amino acids long. In germline, CDR1 is WNHNN, CDR2 SYGVQD (reference sequence). The CDR3 loop reads CASTLEFANQPQHF. CDR3 sequence (DNA): TGCGCCAGCACTTTGGAGTTTGCCAATCAGCCCCAGCATTTT.

This clone occurred many times. The chain carries TRBV6-5 and TRBJ1-2, with 11 bases identical to TRBD1. V shed 6 bases and J 3 bases; nucleotides not matched to a gene: 3. This CDR3 contains 14 residues. The V gene's germline CDR1 is MNHEY and CDR2 SVGAGI. CDR3 bases: TGTGCCAGCAGCCGGACAGGGGGCGACTATGGCTACACCTTC. Its translation is CASSRTGGDYGYTF.

This clone was seen ten or more times. This chain links TRBV11-2 with TRBJ2-1, with 10 bases lining up with TRBD2. The germline CDR1 and CDR2 sequences are SGHAT and FQNNGV. V lost 5 bases, J lost 10 bases, and 2 bases stayed unmatched. CDR3 length: 12 residues. The CDR3 coding sequence is TGTGCCAGCAGCCCGACTAGCGGGGAGCAGTTCTTC. It encodes CASSPTSGEQFF.

At least ten counts were recorded for this clone. This chain uses TRBV6-5 with TRBJ2-1; tentative D call: TRBD2 (7 bases). The CDR3 length is 14 residues. The germline gives CDR1 MNHEY, CDR2 SVGAGI. The V gene lost 0 bases and the J gene lost 10 bases, with 13 bases spanning the gap. CDR3 in DNA: TGTGCCAGCAGTTACTCGATCGGGGGGCACGAGCAGTTCTTC. Encoded protein: CASSYSIGGHEQFF.

This clone was observed many times. The chain is built from TRBV11-2 and TRBJ2-7; 7 nucleotides match TRBD1. The V gene's germline CDR1 is SGHAT and CDR2 FQNNGV. This CDR3 is built from 16 residues. Germline trimming cut 8 bases from V and 0 bases from J; bases unmatched to any gene: 13. In DNA, the CDR3 is TGTGCCAGCTCTCAAAGACAGGGTTTTCCCTCCTACGAGCAGTACTTC. Its translation is CASSQRQGFPSYEQYF.

This clone appeared many times. V and J are TRBV11-2 and TRBJ2-7; D call uncertain. V gave up 4 bases and J gave up 5 bases, with 12 bases separating them. The germline V gene encodes CDR1 SGHAT and CDR2 FQNNGV. The CDR3 has 13 residues. The CDR3 DNA is TGTGCCAGCAGCTCACCCCCACGGGACGAGCAGTACTTC. The encoded protein is CASSSPPRDEQYF.

This clone was observed a handful of times. The chain carries TRBV12-5 and TRBJ2-5, with 8 bases lining up with TRBD2. Germline V gene data show CDR1 as LGHNT and CDR2 as FRNRAP. J lost 5 bases, V lost 1 base, and 12 bases had no gene match. The CDR3 has 17 amino acids. The CDR3 DNA reads as TGTGCTAGTGGTTTGGCGGGGCGGGGGGACCCCGGGGAGACCCAGTACTTC. Translated, it gives CASGLAGRGDPGETQYF.

This clone came up many times. This chain uses TRBV5-6 with TRBJ2-5; 8 bases are a match to TRBD1. With 2 bases clipped from V and 1 base from J, the junction kept 10 bases outside the gene matches. CDR3 length equals 17 residues. The germline gives CDR1 SGHDT, CDR2 YYEEEE. The CDR3 reads CASSLTYGQGGQETQYF. For the CDR3, the DNA is TGTGCCAGCAGCTTAACATATGGACAGGGAGGCCAAGAGACCCAGTACTTC. The entire variable domain, with the rest obtained from reference TRBV5-6 and TRBJ2-5, is as follows: DAGVTQSPTHLIKTRGQQVTLRCSPKSGHDTVSWYQQALGQGPQFIFQYYEEEERQRGNFPDRFSGHQFPNYSSELNVNALLLGDSALYLCASSLTYGQGGQETQYFGPGTRLLVL.

This clone came up many times. The chain has TRBV5-1 and TRBJ2-1; 7 nucleotides match TRBD2. Unmatched junction bases numbered 8, after V lost 5 bases and J lost 0 bases. This CDR3 region has 16 residues. Germline V gene data show CDR1 as SGHRS and CDR2 as YFSETQ. The CDR3 DNA is TGCGCCAGCAGAGTTCCGGGACTAATCTCCTACAATGAGCAGTTCTTC. As protein: CASRVPGLISYNEQFF.

This clone was seen repeatedly, ten times or more. The chain couples TRBV19 to TRBJ1-1; D possibly corresponds to TRBD1 (5 bases). The V end lost 7 bases, the J end lost 4 bases, and 13 bases lay between the germline ends. Per the germline V gene, CDR1 is LNHDA and CDR2 is SQIVND (reference sequence). The CDR3 consists of 13 residues. The DNA for the CDR3 is TGTGCCAGTATCTCAATCGGGGGCACTGAAGCTTTCTTT. This gives the protein CASISIGGTEAFF. Together with reference TRBV19 and TRBJ1-1, the CDR3 gives the full variable domain: DGGITQSPKYLFRKEGQNVTLSCEQNLNHDAMYWYRQDPGQGLRLIYYSQIVNDFQKGDIAEGYSVSREKKESFPLTVTSAQKNPTAFYLCASISIGGTEAFFGQGTRLTVV.

This clone showed up many times. J is TRBJ2-7 and V is TRBV30; perhaps TRBD1 as D (5 bases). Deletions cut 3 bases from V and 5 bases from J, with 8 bases between. CDR1 and CDR2 (germline): GTSNPN, SVGIG (reference sequence). This CDR3 contains 11 residues. The CDR3 protein is CAWRQADEQYF. In nucleotides, the CDR3 is TGTGCCTGGAGACAGGCGGACGAGCAGTACTTC.

This clone was observed at least ten times. The rearrangement uses TRBV19 and TRBJ2-7; 9 bases fit TRBD2. The germline CDR1 and CDR2 sequences are LNHDA and SQIVND (reference sequence). The CDR3 consists of 15 residues. J gave up 1 base and V 6 bases, and 7 bases lay outside the gene matches. CDR3 residues: CASRALAGQSYEQYF. The DNA of the CDR3 is TGTGCCAGTAGAGCGCTAGCGGGACAATCCTACGAGCAGTACTTC.

This clone has a count of ten or more. The V gene is TRBV4-3, the J gene TRBJ1-2, with 7 bases fitting TRBD1. Germline lookup yields CDR1 LGHNA and CDR2 YSLEER. Germline trimming cut 0 bases from V and 0 bases from J; bases unmatched to any gene: 13. The CDR3 extends over 19 amino acids. DNA for the CDR3: TGCGCCAGCAGCCAAGAGATACGGCCAGGGGGATCCTCTAACTATGGCTACACCTTC. Amino acid sequence: CASSQEIRPGGSSNYGYTF.

This clone has at least ten counts. The chain uses TRBV7-6 and TRBJ2-2; TRBD2 matches 8 bases. CDR1 is SGHVS and CDR2 is FNYEAQ in the germline V gene. V was pared by 2 bases and J by 3 bases, with 11 bases of the junction left unmatched. The CDR3 runs 18 residues. The CDR3 sequence: CASSLYLAGRRDTGELFF. The CDR3 coding sequence is TGTGCCAGCAGCTTATACCTAGCGGGTAGACGGGACACCGGGGAGCTGTTTTTT.